Shown below are 24 T cell receptor beta chains from a single sample sequenced in a study of blood T cell repertoires in COVID-19. The repertoire was sequenced with immunoSEQ multiplex PCR; TCRdb's copy has only in-frame clones and lacks some. The sample lists under 200,000 clones, roughly nine tenths occurring once. Sequencing was carried out using peripheral blood. These receptors originate from a woman aged 60 to 75 with COVID-19, enrolled during active disease.

This clone was seen a handful of times. CDR3 in DNA: TGCGCCAGCAGCCAAGATCCCCAGGGGGCTCAGAACACTGAAGCTTTCTTT. This gives the protein CASSQDPQGAQNTEAFF. J is TRBJ1-1 and V is TRBV4-1; 8 positions agree with TRBD1. Germline V gene lookup returns CDR1 MGHRA and CDR2 YSYEKL. The J segment lost 1 base and the V segment lost 0 bases, leaving 7 bases of the junction unmatched. The CDR3 spans 17 residues.

This chain uses TRBV4-1 with TRBJ1-1, with D possibly TRBD1 on 6 matching bases. Between the trimmed V and J ends, which lost 4 bases and 1 base, there was a span of 10 bases. The CDR3 has 14 amino acids. Germline V gene lookup returns CDR1 MGHRA and CDR2 YSYEKL. CDR3 in amino acids: CASSPQGRNTEAFF. Written as DNA, the CDR3 is TGCGCCAGCAGCCCGCAGGGGAGGAACACTGAAGCTTTCTTT.

The chain couples TRBV4-3 to TRBJ1-4; TRBD1 aligns across 7 bases. Germline CDR1 is LGHNA and CDR2 is YSLEER. The CDR3 totals 15 residues. The junction had 10 bases not matched to a gene; V was cut back by 5 bases and J by 7 bases. This CDR3 reads CASSTHRGPLEKLFF. CDR3 nucleotides: TGCGCCAGCAGCACGCACAGGGGCCCCCTTGAAAAACTGTTTTTT.

This clone is a singleton in its sample. The rearrangement joins TRBV4-3 to TRBJ2-1, with 9 bases lining up with TRBD2. The CDR3 length is 16 residues. Germline V CDR1 and CDR2: LGHNA, YSLEER. V lost 3 bases to trimming and J lost 4 bases; unmatched junction nucleotides: 7. The CDR3 loop is CASSQFSGSSYNEQFF. The CDR3 DNA sequence: TGCGCCAGCAGCCAGTTTAGCGGGAGCTCTTACAATGAGCAGTTCTTC.

The rearrangement links TRBV29-1 to TRBJ1-2; no clear D gene. This CDR3 is 12 amino acids long. Trimming stripped 5 bases from V and 1 base from J, with 8 bases between. The germline V gene has CDR1 SQVTM and CDR2 ANQGSEA. The CDR3 loop is CSVLEGNYGYTF. In nucleotides, the CDR3 is TGCAGCGTTCTTGAGGGTAACTATGGCTACACCTTC.

The J gene is TRBJ2-5, the V gene TRBV25-1, with D tentatively TRBD1 (6 bases). The CDR3 spans 15 residues. Between the trimmed V and J ends, which lost 4 bases and 2 bases, there was a span of 14 bases. The germline CDR1 and CDR2 sequences are MGHDK and SYGVNS. The CDR3 sequence is CASSASRTVQETQYF. The CDR3 DNA follows: TGTGCCAGCAGTGCCTCCCGGACAGTGCAAGAGACCCAGTACTTC.

This clone was found once. The rearrangement uses TRBV27 and TRBJ2-3; 9 nucleotides align to TRBD2. Germline values: CDR1 MNHEY, CDR2 SMNVEV (reference sequence). The CDR3 is made up of 16 amino acids. Trimming at V came to 5 bases and at J to 3 bases, leaving 9 bases not matched to a gene. Here the CDR3 DNA reads TGTGCCAGCAGTATCACCGCGGGGGGGGAAACAGATACGCAGTATTTT. Protein: CASSITAGGETDTQYF.

This clone was counted a few times. V and J are TRBV12-5 and TRBJ1-4; D gene ambiguous. CDR3 length: 13 residues. CDR1 is LGHNT, CDR2 FRNRAP, per germline. Trimming cost V 3 bases and J 8 bases, with 10 bases left between them. CDR3 residues: CASGLIPGEKLFF. The CDR3 nucleotides read TGTGCTAGTGGTTTAATTCCGGGGGAAAAACTGTTTTTT.

The J gene is TRBJ2-2, the V gene TRBV29-1; 9 bases are a match to TRBD1. This CDR3 is 16 amino acids long. V lost 6 bases and J lost 2; bases outside the gene matches: 10. Germline assignment: CDR1 SQVTM and CDR2 ANQGSEA. This CDR3 is CSVAPLGQGNTGELFF. CDR3 in DNA: TGCAGCGTCGCTCCTTTGGGACAGGGAAACACCGGGGAGCTGTTTTTT.

This clone has just one count. V gene TRBV24-1 combines with J gene TRBJ1-5, with TRBD1 as a possible D gene (6 bases). CDR3 size: 14 residues. Germline lookup yields CDR1 KGHDR and CDR2 SFDVKD. Trimming stripped 3 bases from V and 5 bases from J, with 10 bases between. The CDR3 sequence is CATSDAGAYQPQHF. As DNA, the CDR3 is TGTGCCACCAGTGATGCGGGGGCTTATCAGCCCCAGCATTTT.

V usage is TRBV24-1 and J usage is TRBJ2-1; D gene ambiguous. Per the germline V gene, CDR1 is KGHDR and CDR2 is SFDVKD. V lost 10 bases and J lost 7, with 4 bases in between. The CDR3 runs to 9 residues. The CDR3 coding sequence is TGTGCCACAACAAATGAGCAGTTCTTC. Protein: CATTNEQFF.

The chain employs TRBV28 and TRBJ2-5; a weak D match, TRBD2 (6 bases). This CDR3 spans 14 amino acids. Germline V gene sequence: CDR1 MDHEN, CDR2 SYDVKM. Trimming left V 2 bases short and J 5 bases short, with 12 bases between. CDR3 DNA: TGTGCCAGCAGTTTAATAGTCCGGGGGGAGACCCAGTACTTC. Amino acid sequence: CASSLIVRGETQYF.

The V call is TRBV6-5, the J call TRBJ2-7; the D is unclear. V was pared by 2 bases and J by 5 bases, with 16 bases between. This CDR3 is built from 15 residues. Per germline, CDR1 MNHEY and CDR2 SVGAGI. The CDR3 nucleotides are TGTGCCAGCAGTTACGGCCGGGTTAGGTCCGACGAGCAGTACTTC. It yields the protein CASSYGRVRSDEQYF.

The genes are TRBV4-3 and TRBJ2-7; 9 nucleotides agree with TRBD1. J gave up 6 bases and V 4 bases, and 16 bases lay outside the gene matches. This CDR3 spans 17 amino acids. CDR1 and CDR2 (germline): LGHNA, YSLEER. CDR3 residues: CASSLGTGSRVFSEQYF. DNA for the CDR3: TGCGCCAGCAGCCTCGGGACAGGGTCTAGGGTCTTTTCCGAGCAGTACTTC.

The J gene is TRBJ1-1, the V gene TRBV6-5, with D possibly being TRBD1 (5 bases). This CDR3 has 15 amino acids. V lost 2 bases to trimming and J lost 0 bases, with 10 bases between them. CDR1 MNHEY and CDR2 SVGAGI come from the germline V gene. The CDR3 loop reads CASSYRTFMNTEAFF. CDR3 bases: TGTGCCAGCAGTTACCGGACATTTATGAACACTGAAGCTTTCTTT.

This clone occurred once. The chain is built from TRBV27 and TRBJ1-1; D gene uncertain. The CDR3 loop spans 14 amino acids. Germline CDR1 reads MNHEY; CDR2 reads SMNVEV (reference sequence). Trimming shortened V by 6 bases and J by 3 bases, and 14 bases separated the two germline ends. This chain's CDR3 is CASRRTPRDTEAFF. The CDR3 DNA reads as TGTGCCAGCAGACGAACCCCGCGGGACACTGAAGCTTTCTTT.

A word on this clone: Compared with germline, one end of the junction differs, possibly owing to a read error. V and J are TRBV7-7 and TRBJ2-7, with 13 nucleotides matching TRBD2. Per germline, CDR1 SSHAT and CDR2 FNYEAQ (reference sequence). The CDR3 sequence is 15 residues long. CDR3 sequence reads: CASSHTGLAGYEQYF. The CDR3 nucleotides read TGTGCTAGCAGCCATACGGGACTAGCGGGGTACGAGCAGTACTTC.

The chain is built from TRBV15 and TRBJ1-5; 8 bases are a match to TRBD1. The CDR3 has 17 residues. CDR1 and CDR2 from the germline V gene are LNHNV and YYDKDF (reference sequence). Trimming removed 3 bases from V and 7 bases from J; junction bases left unmatched: 14. Written as DNA, the CDR3 is TGTGCCACCAGCAGTAGGTCGGGACAGGTCTCATGGCAGCCCCAGCATTTT. Amino acid sequence: CATSSRSGQVSWQPQHF.

V and J are TRBV28 and TRBJ2-1; TRBD1 aligns across 7 bases. The CDR3 totals 15 residues. The junction had 13 bases not matched to a gene; V was cut back by 6 bases and J by 8 bases. CDR1 MDHEN and CDR2 SYDVKM come from the germline V gene. The CDR3 region is CASRTRDSWYDEQFF. The CDR3 region has the DNA TGTGCCAGCAGAACCCGGGACAGCTGGTACGATGAGCAGTTCTTC.

The chain recombines TRBV29-1 with TRBJ2-7; D uncertain. In germline, CDR1 is SQVTM, CDR2 ANQGSEA. The CDR3 totals 13 residues. Trimming removed 3 bases at V and 0 bases at J, with 9 bases between. The CDR3 here is CSVDLTNSYEQYF. CDR3 DNA: TGCAGCGTTGATTTGACAAACTCCTACGAGCAGTACTTC.

This clone was seen just once. The rearrangement links TRBV3-1 (or the pseudogene TRBV3-2) to TRBJ2-2; TRBD2 agrees at 10 bases. The CDR3 has 17 amino acids. Germline CDR1 LGHDT, CDR2 YNNKEL (reference sequence). With V trimmed by 2 bases and J by 6 bases, 9 bases remained unmatched. In nucleotides, the CDR3 is TGTGCCAGCAGCCAAAACGTACTAGCGGGACGCCCCGGGGAGCTGTTTTTT. Amino acid sequence: CASSQNVLAGRPGELFF.

V usage is TRBV5-8 and J usage is TRBJ2-1; a possible D gene is TRBD2 (5 bases). Trimming shortened V by 0 bases and J by 6 bases, and 10 bases separated the two germline ends. Germline V gene data show CDR1 as SGHTS and CDR2 as YDEGEE. This CDR3 spans 14 amino acids. The CDR3 region is CASSLAGTPNEQFF. CDR3 nucleotide sequence: TGTGCCAGCAGCTTGGCGGGAACCCCCAATGAGCAGTTCTTC.

The count of this clone is one. This chain connects TRBV7-3 to TRBJ2-3; 9 bases align to TRBD2. The CDR3 totals 14 residues. The germline gives CDR1 SGHTA, CDR2 FQGTGA. Trimming at V came to 4 bases and at J to 1 base, leaving 0 bases not matched to a gene. Here the CDR3 reads CASSWTSGTDTQYF. The CDR3 bases are TGTGCCAGCAGCTGGACTAGCGGCACAGATACGCAGTATTTT. The complete variable domain, with remaining parts taken from reference TRBV7-3 and TRBJ2-3, reads GAGVSQTPSNKVTEKGKYVELRCDPISGHTALYWYRQSLGQGPEFLIYFQGTGAADDSGLPNDRFFAVRPEGSVSTLKIQRTERGDSAVYLCASSWTSGTDTQYFGPGTRLTVL.

The chain recombines TRBV9 with TRBJ2-7; 7 bases are shared with TRBD2. Germline loops: CDR1 SGDLS, CDR2 YYNGEE. Trimming at V came to 0 bases and at J to 4 bases, leaving 10 bases not matched to a gene. The CDR3 loop spans 16 amino acids. The CDR3, as DNA: TGTGCCAGCAGCGTAGCGGGGGTGGGAGGGCCGTACGAGCAGTACTTC. This encodes CASSVAGVGGPYEQYF.